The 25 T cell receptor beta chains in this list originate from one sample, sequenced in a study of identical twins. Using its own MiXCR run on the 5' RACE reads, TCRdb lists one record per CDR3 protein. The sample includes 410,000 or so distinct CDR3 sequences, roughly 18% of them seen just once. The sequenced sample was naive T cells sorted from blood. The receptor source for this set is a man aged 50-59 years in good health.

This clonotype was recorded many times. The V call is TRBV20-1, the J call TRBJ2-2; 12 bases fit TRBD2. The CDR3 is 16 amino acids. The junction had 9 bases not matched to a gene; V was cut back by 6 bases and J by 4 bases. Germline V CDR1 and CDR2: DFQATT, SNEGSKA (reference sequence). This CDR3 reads CSANVASGRATGELFF. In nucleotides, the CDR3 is TGCAGTGCCAACGTCGCTAGCGGGAGGGCCACCGGGGAGCTGTTTTTT.

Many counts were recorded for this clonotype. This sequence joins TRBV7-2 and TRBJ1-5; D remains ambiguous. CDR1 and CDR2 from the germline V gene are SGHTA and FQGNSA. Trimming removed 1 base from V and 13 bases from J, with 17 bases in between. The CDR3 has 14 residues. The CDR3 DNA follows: TGTGCCAGCAGCTTAGGTGGAACGGGCGGGGAACAGCATTTT. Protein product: CASSLGGTGGEQHF.

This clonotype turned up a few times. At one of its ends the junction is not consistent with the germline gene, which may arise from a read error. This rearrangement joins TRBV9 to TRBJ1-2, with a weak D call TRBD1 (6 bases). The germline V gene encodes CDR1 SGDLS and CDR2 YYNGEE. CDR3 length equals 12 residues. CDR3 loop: CASSVAGQEIWF. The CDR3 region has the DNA TGTGCCAGCAGCGTAGCGGGACAAGAAATATGGTTC.

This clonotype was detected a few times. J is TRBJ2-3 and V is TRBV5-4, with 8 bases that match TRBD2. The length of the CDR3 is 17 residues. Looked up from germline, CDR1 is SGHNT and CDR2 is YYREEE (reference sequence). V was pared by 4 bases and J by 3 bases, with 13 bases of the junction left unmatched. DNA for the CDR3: TGTGCCAGCAGCAGCCTCGTACGGGGGGGCGGAACAGATACGCAGTATTTT. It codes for CASSSLVRGGGTDTQYF. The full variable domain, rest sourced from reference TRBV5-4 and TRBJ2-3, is ETGVTQSPTHLIKTRGQQVTLRCSSQSGHNTVSWYQQALGQGPQFIFQYYREEENGRGNFPPRFSGLQFPNYSSELNVNALELDDSALYLCASSSLVRGGGTDTQYFGPGTRLTVL.

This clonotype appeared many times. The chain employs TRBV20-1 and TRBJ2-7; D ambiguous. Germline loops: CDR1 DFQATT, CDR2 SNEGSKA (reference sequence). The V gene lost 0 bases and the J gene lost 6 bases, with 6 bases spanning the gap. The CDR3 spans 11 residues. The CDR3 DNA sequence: TGCAGTGCTAGAGAAACTCCCGAGCAGTACTTC. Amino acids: CSARETPEQYF.

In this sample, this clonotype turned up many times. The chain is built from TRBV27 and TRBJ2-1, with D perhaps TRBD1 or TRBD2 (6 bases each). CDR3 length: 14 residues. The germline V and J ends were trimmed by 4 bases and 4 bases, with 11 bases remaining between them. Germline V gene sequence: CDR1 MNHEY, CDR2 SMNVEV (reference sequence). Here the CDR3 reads CASSSRGGYNEQFF. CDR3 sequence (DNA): TGTGCCAGCAGTTCCCGAGGGGGGTACAATGAGCAGTTCTTC.

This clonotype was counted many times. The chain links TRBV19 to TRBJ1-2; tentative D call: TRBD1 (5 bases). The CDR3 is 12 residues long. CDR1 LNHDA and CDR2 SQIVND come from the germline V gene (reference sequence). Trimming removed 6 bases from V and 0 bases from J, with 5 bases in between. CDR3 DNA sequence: TGTGCCAGTAGGACAGCTAACTATGGCTACACCTTC. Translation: CASRTANYGYTF.

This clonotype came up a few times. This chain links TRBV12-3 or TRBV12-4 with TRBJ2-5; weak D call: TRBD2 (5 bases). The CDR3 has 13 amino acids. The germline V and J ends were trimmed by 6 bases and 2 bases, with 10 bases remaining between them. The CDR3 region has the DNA TGTGCCAGCAGCCGACTACATCAAGAGACCCAGTACTTC. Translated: CASSRLHQETQYF.

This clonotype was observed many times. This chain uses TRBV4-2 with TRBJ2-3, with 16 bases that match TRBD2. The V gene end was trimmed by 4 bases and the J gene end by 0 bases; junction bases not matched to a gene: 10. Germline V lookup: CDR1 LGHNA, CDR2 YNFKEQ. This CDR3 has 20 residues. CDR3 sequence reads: CASSRRGTSGGVASTDTQYF. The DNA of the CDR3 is TGTGCCAGCAGCCGTAGGGGGACTAGCGGGGGGGTAGCCAGCACAGATACGCAGTATTTT.

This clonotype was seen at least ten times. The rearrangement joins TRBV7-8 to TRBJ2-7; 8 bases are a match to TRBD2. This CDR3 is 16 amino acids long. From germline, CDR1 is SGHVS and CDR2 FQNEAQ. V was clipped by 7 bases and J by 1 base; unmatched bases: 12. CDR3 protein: CASTYPGAGGSYEQYF. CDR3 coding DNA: TGTGCCAGCACCTATCCGGGGGCGGGAGGATCCTACGAGCAGTACTTC.

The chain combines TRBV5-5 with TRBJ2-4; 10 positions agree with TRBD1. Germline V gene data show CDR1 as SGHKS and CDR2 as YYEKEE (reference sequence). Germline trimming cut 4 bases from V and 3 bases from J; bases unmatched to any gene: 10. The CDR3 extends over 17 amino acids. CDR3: CASSPLTGGSSKNIQYF. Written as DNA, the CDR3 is TGTGCCAGCAGCCCCCTGACAGGGGGCTCTAGCAAAAACATTCAGTACTTC.

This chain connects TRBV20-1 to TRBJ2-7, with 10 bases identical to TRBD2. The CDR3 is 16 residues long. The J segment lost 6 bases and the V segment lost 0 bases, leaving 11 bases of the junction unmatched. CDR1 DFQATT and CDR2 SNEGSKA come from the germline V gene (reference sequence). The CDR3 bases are TGCAGTGCTAGAGATCTCAGGTTAGCGGGAGGTTTCGAGCAGTACTTC. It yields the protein CSARDLRLAGGFEQYF.

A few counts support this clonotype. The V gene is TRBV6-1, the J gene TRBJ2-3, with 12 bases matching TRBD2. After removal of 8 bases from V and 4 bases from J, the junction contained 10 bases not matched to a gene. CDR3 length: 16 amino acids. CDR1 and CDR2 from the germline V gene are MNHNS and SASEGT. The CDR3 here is CASGILAGGFADTQYF. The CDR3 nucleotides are TGTGCCAGCGGCATACTAGCGGGGGGATTTGCAGATACGCAGTATTTT.

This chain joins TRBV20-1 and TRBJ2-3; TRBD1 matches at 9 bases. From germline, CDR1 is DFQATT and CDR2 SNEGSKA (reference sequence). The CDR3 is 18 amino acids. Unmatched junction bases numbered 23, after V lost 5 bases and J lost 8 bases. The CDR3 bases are TGCAGTGCTGGGGACAGGGATCTTCCGGGAGCCCCCTGGGGTACGCAGTATTTT. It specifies CSAGDRDLPGAPWGTQYF.

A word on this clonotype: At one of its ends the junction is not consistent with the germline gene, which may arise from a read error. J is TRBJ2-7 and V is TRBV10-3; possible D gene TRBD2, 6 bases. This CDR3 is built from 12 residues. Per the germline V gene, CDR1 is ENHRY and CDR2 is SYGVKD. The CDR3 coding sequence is TGTGCCATCAGTGAGTCGAGGCGGGAACTCAGCTTC. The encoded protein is CAISESRRELSF.

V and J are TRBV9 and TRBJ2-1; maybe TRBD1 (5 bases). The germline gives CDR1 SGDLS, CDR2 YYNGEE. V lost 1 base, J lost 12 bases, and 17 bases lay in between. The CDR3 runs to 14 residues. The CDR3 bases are TGTGCCAGCAGCGTATCTGGACCCCCACAGGCGCAGTTCTTC. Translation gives CASSVSGPPQAQFF. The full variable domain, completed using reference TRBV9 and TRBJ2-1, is DSGVTQTPKHLITATGQRVTLRCSPRSGDLSVYWYQQSLDQGLQFLIQYYNGEERAKGNILERFSAQQFPDLHSELNLSSLELGDSALYFCASSVSGPPQAQFFGPGTRLTVL.

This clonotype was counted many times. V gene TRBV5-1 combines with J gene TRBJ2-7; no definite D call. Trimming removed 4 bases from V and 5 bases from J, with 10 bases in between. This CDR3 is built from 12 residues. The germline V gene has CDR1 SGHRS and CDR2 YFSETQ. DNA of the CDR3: TGCGCCAGCAGCCGTCAAGGAGACGAGCAGTACTTC. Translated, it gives CASSRQGDEQYF.

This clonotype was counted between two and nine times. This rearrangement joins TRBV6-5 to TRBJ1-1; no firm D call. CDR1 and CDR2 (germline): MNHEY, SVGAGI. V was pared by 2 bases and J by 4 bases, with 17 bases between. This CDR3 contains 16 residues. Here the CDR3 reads CASSYGINSLVTEAFF. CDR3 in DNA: TGTGCCAGCAGTTACGGTATAAACAGTTTGGTCACTGAAGCTTTCTTT.

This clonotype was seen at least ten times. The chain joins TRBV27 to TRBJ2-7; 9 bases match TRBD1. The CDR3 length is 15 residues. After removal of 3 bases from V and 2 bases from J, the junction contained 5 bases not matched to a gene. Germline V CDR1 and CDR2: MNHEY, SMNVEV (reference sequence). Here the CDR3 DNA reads TGTGCCAGCAGTTTTCAGGGGACAGGGCCCTACGAGCAGTACTTC. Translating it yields CASSFQGTGPYEQYF.

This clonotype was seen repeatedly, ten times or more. The CDR3 reads CATSRDQLRQGNQPQHF. Written as DNA, the CDR3 is TGTGCCACCAGCAGAGATCAATTACGGCAGGGGAATCAGCCCCAGCATTTT. The chain links TRBV15 to TRBJ1-5, with D possibly being TRBD1 (6 bases). Germline lookup yields CDR1 LNHNV and CDR2 YYDKDF (reference sequence). This CDR3 spans 17 amino acids. V was clipped by 0 bases and J by 4 bases, with 16 bases between them.

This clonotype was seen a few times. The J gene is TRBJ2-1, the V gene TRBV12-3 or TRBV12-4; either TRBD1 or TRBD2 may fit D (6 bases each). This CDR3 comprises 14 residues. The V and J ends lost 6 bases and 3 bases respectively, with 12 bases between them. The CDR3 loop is CASRTRGLYNEQFF. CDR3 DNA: TGTGCCAGCAGAACACGGGGGCTCTACAATGAGCAGTTCTTC.

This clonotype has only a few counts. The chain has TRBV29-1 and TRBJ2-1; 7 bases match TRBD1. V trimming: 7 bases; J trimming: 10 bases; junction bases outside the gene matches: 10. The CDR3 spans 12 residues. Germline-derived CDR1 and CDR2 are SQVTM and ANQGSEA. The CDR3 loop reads CSAGRHRGEQFF. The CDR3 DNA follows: TGCAGCGCTGGACGGCACAGGGGAGAGCAGTTCTTC.

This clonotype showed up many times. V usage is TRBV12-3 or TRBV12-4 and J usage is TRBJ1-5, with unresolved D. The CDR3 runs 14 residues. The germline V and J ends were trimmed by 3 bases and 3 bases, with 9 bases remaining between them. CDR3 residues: CASSFVANNQPQHF. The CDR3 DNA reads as TGTGCCAGCAGTTTCGTGGCCAACAATCAGCCCCAGCATTTT.

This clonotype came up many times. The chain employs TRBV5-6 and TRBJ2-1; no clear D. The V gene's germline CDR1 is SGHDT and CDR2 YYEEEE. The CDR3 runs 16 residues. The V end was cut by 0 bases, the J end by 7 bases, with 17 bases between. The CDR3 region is CASSLDEWVKGNEQFF. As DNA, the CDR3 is TGTGCCAGCAGCTTGGATGAATGGGTGAAAGGGAATGAGCAGTTCTTC.

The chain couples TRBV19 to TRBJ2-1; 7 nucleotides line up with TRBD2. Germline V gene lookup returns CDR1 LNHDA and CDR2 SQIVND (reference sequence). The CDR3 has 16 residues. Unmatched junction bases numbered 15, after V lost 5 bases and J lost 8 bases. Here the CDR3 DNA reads TGTGCCAGTAGTCCCGCTCTAGCGGTTCAGTACGATGAGCAGTTCTTC. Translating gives CASSPALAVQYDEQFF.